This record looks at one T cell receptor beta chain sequence and its context. The data were obtained in a study of T-cell memory formation after mild COVID-19. A single record per CDR3 protein comes from TCRdb applying MiXCR to the 5' RACE reads. Altogether more than 250,000 distinct CDR3 sequences are present, 15% to 20% being singletons, with the ten largest covering around a fifth. Unmatched junction bases numbered 7, after V lost 6 bases and J lost 4 bases. The CDR3 is 15 amino acids. Germline CDR1 reads DFQATT; CDR2 reads SNEGSKA (reference sequence). The sequencing sample was made of PBMCs or a T cell subset sorted from them (not recorded which). The chain joins TRBV20-1 to TRBJ2-2; 11 positions agree with TRBD1. The receptor's source is a man in his late teens or twenties who had mild COVID-19 (a few samples of this study predate the infection). Cell type and time point are not known. Written as DNA, the CDR3 is TGCAGTGCCCCAAGGGGGACAGGGGGCACCGGGGAGCTGTTTTTT. Amino acids: CSAPRGTGGTGELFF.